This T cell receptor beta chain was sequenced during a study of T cell changes during pregnancy in multiple sclerosis. Sequenced by immunoSEQ multiplex PCR; TCRdb stores in-frame clones only, minus some. The sample yields under 95,000 clones, 94% seen once. The V gene's germline CDR1 is SGHVS and CDR2 FNYEAQ. The V and J ends lost 5 bases and 0 bases, in that order; junction bases with no gene match: 12. The CDR3 has 18 amino acids. The origin of this receptor is a female donor in good health, enrolled as a control in a pregnancy study. The chain employs TRBV7-6 and TRBJ2-1, with 8 nucleotides matching TRBD2. The sample in question was peripheral blood, obtained in the second trimester of pregnancy. CDR3: CASSPPWGSGASYNEQFF. In nucleotides, the CDR3 is TGTGCCAGCAGCCCCCCCTGGGGTAGCGGGGCCTCCTACAATGAGCAGTTCTTC.